This entry lists 13 T cell receptor beta chains sequenced from one sample in a study of shared clonotypes between healthy human individuals. The protocol was immunoSEQ multiplex PCR, while the TCRdb copy is restricted to in-frame clones and leaves out a portion. Of some 2,500,000 clones listed, more than 85% were seen once; the top ten hold about 0.39%. The sequenced material came from naive CD4+ T cells from PBMCs. Regarding subset: CD45RA+ positively selected. The source of these receptors is a man younger than 30 in good health. Some clones in this sample may be carry-over from other donors' samples.

The rearrangement joins TRBV4-2 to TRBJ1-6; 12 positions agree with TRBD1. The CDR3 covers 18 residues. Per germline, CDR1 LGHNA and CDR2 YNFKEQ. V trimming: 0 bases; J trimming: 6 bases; junction bases outside the gene matches: 6. As DNA, the CDR3 is TGTGCCAGCAGCCAAGAGTTGGGACAGGGGGCCCCTAATTCACCCCTCCACTTT. As protein: CASSQELGQGAPNSPLHF.

This clone was counted once. The chain couples TRBV30 to TRBJ1-1; the D is unclear. The V and J ends lost 5 bases and 5 bases respectively, with 9 bases between them. CDR1 and CDR2 (germline): GTSNPN, SVGIG (reference sequence). The length of the CDR3 is 11 residues. CDR3 protein: CAWQGKTEAFF. The CDR3 region has the DNA TGTGCCTGGCAAGGAAAAACTGAAGCTTTCTTT.

This chain connects TRBV4-1 to TRBJ2-5, with D perhaps TRBD2 (6 bases). This CDR3 is 16 amino acids long. Germline V gene lookup returns CDR1 MGHRA and CDR2 YSYEKL. V was trimmed by 2 bases and J by 4 bases, leaving 17 bases between them. The CDR3 coding sequence is TGCGCCAGCAGCCAACCTGGGCGGGATCCATCAGAGACCCAGTACTTC. This sequence encodes CASSQPGRDPSETQYF.

The gene calls are TRBV2 and TRBJ2-5; D is possibly TRBD1 (7 bases). V lost 8 bases, J lost 3 bases, and 10 bases lay in between. Germline assignment: CDR1 SNHLY and CDR2 FYNNEI. The CDR3 is 12 amino acids. CDR3 coding DNA: TGTGCCAGCGGGGGGACAGAAGAGACCCAGTACTTC. As protein: CASGGTEETQYF.

This sequence joins TRBV5-4 and TRBJ2-1, with a weak D call TRBD2 (7 bases). The germline V gene encodes CDR1 SGHNT and CDR2 YYREEE (reference sequence). Deletions cut 6 bases from V and 7 bases from J, with 20 bases between. This CDR3 region has 15 residues. Written as DNA, the CDR3 is TGTGCCAGCACCCGTGGGGGCGGGAGCGGGAATGAGCAGTTCTTC. Amino acids: CASTRGGGSGNEQFF.

This chain's CDR3 is CASSSYQPGRNQETQYF. DNA of the CDR3: TGTGCCAGCAGTTCGTATCAACCCGGACGTAACCAAGAGACCCAGTACTTC. The rearrangement joins TRBV28 to TRBJ2-5, with no clear D. Deletions cut 4 bases from V and 0 bases from J, with 18 bases between. CDR1 MDHEN and CDR2 SYDVKM come from the germline V gene. This CDR3 has 17 residues.

The rearrangement joins TRBV11-2 to TRBJ1-3; D remains ambiguous. The germline V gene has CDR1 SGHAT and CDR2 FQNNGV. This CDR3 is 15 amino acids long. V lost 6 bases and J 5 bases, leaving 17 bases between the germline ends. CDR3 protein: CASRGRSEKRNTIYF. The CDR3 nucleotides read TGTGCCAGCAGAGGACGGTCCGAGAAGAGAAACACCATATATTTT.

This clone was seen a handful of times. The V call is TRBV28, the J call TRBJ2-7, with D perhaps matching TRBD2 (5 bases). The CDR3 loop spans 11 amino acids. The V end was cut by 8 bases, the J end by 4 bases, with 9 bases between. Germline V CDR1 and CDR2: MDHEN, SYDVKM. The CDR3 DNA follows: TGTGCCAGCGCTTCGGGGTACGAGCAGTACTTC. Its translation: CASASGYEQYF.

The chain couples TRBV11-3 to TRBJ2-3; 14 bases are shared with TRBD2. Germline CDR1 is SGHNT and CDR2 is YENEEA. With V trimmed by 5 bases and J by 6 bases, 10 bases remained unmatched. The CDR3 contains 17 residues. The CDR3 reads CASSNTGTSGSFDTQYF. CDR3 bases: TGTGCCAGCAGCAACACCGGGACTAGCGGGAGCTTCGATACGCAGTATTTT.

The chain uses TRBV18 and TRBJ1-3; weak D call: TRBD1 (5 bases). This CDR3 has 16 amino acids. Germline V gives CDR1 KGHSH, CDR2 LQKENI. Trimming took 5 bases from V and 0 from J, leaving 14 bases between them. CDR3: CASSSGGFASGNTIYF. CDR3 coding DNA: TGTGCCAGCTCATCGGGGGGTTTCGCCTCTGGAAACACCATATATTTT.

V and J are TRBV9 and TRBJ2-1; no definite D call. There are 15 residues in the CDR3. CDR1 and CDR2 from the germline V gene are SGDLS and YYNGEE. The V end was cut by 3 bases, the J end by 5 bases, with 15 bases between. Written as DNA, the CDR3 is TGTGCCAGCAGCGCGGACCCTCTCACCGACAATGAGCAGTTCTTC. Translating gives CASSADPLTDNEQFF.

In its sample, this clone was seen once. The chain is built from TRBV7-9 and TRBJ2-7; D may be TRBD1 or TRBD2 (5 bases each). Germline CDR1 reads SEHNR; CDR2 reads FQNEAQ (reference sequence). The CDR3 loop spans 13 amino acids. V lost 4 bases and J lost 6, with 13 bases in between. The CDR3 here is CASSSGTAGEQYF. Written as DNA, the CDR3 is TGTGCCAGCAGCTCCGGGACGGCGGGCGAGCAGTACTTC.

V is TRBV15 and J is TRBJ2-1, with 9 bases identical to TRBD2. In germline, CDR1 is LNHNV, CDR2 YYDKDF (reference sequence). Trimming cost V 3 bases and J 13 bases; bases outside gene matches: 4. The CDR3 runs 12 residues. CDR3 nucleotides: TGTGCCACCAGCAGCCTAGCGGGGTCACAGTTCTTC. It encodes CATSSLAGSQFF. Together with reference TRBV15 and TRBJ2-1, the CDR3 gives the full variable domain: DAMVIQNPRYQVTQFGKPVTLSCSQTLNHNVMYWYQQKSSQAPKLLFHYYDKDFNNEADTPDNFQSRRPNTSFCFLDIRSPGLGDTAMYLCATSSLAGSQFFGPGTRLTVL.